A single sample gave rise to the 8 T cell receptor beta chains below, sequenced in a study of tumor and adjacent non-tumor tissue in lung cancer. A modified ARM-PCR protocol with three rounds of nested PCR amplified TCRbeta. TCRdb re-called the multiplex PCR reads through MiXCR, storing one row per CDR3 protein. The table has 80,000 to 100,000 distinct CDR3 sequences, roughly 78% seen once. No cell sorting was done before RNA was extracted from the tissue. More than 3 cm separated this lung sample from the edge of the tumor. The sample taken for sequencing was distant non-tumor lung tissue. These receptors originate from a man in his sixties with small cell lung cancer.

The V and J genes are TRBV29-1 and TRBJ1-2; TRBD1 matches at 7 bases. Germline CDR1 and CDR2: SQVTM and ANQGSEA. The CDR3 runs 12 residues. CDR3 DNA: TGCAGACTTGAAAGGGGGCACTATGGCTACACCTTC. It yields the protein CRLERGHYGYTF.

This clonotype came up many times. The rearrangement uses TRBV6-2 or TRBV6-3 and TRBJ2-1; D gene unclear. This CDR3 is built from 14 residues. Trimming took off 5 bases at V and 2 bases at J, with 10 bases between the two ends. Germline V lookup: CDR1 MNHEY, CDR2 SVGEGT. The CDR3 spells CASSESLPYNEQFF. The CDR3 region has the DNA TGTGCCAGCAGTGAAAGCCTTCCCTACAATGAGCAGTTCTTC.

This clonotype was seen a handful of times. This clone may be a read error of a much larger clone one base away. A read error is likely, as this CDR3 ends without the conserved phenylalanine or tryptophan. This sequence joins TRBV30 and TRBJ2-1, with D perhaps TRBD2 (5 bases). Germline CDR1 is GTSNPN and CDR2 is SVGIG (reference sequence). V lost 8 bases and J lost 0, with 5 bases in between. This CDR3 region has 11 residues. DNA for the CDR3: TGTGCCCGGGGCTCCTACAATGAGCAGTTCTCC. Its protein product is CARGSYNEQFS.

Note on this clonotype: Compared with germline, one end of the junction differs, possibly owing to a read error. The chain couples TRBV2 to TRBJ1-2; 7 bases line up with TRBD1. The CDR3 consists of 14 residues. Germline V lookup: CDR1 SNHLY, CDR2 FYNNEI. The CDR3: CANSSAQGVTGYTF. The DNA for the CDR3 is TGTGCCAACAGTTCTGCCCAGGGGGTGACTGGCTACACCTTC.

This clonotype was found many times. A much more abundant neighbour one base away suggests this may be a read error. The chain carries TRBV11-2 and TRBJ2-1; 13 bases are shared with TRBD2. This CDR3 contains 17 residues. CDR1 is SGHAT and CDR2 is FQNNGV in the germline V gene. The CDR3, as DNA: TGTGCCAGCAGCTTAGTGGCTCGGACTAGCGGGAGTAATGGGCAGTTCTTC. Protein product: CASSLVARTSGSNGQFF.

A word on this clonotype: Mismatch with germline at one junction end may stem from a read error. V usage is TRBV4-2 and J usage is TRBJ2-2; perhaps TRBD2 as D (6 bases). The CDR3 consists of 16 residues. Per germline, CDR1 LGHNA and CDR2 YNFKEQ. The chain's CDR3 is CANSHDLRANTGELLF. The CDR3 nucleotides read TGTGCCAACAGCCATGATCTGAGGGCCAACACGGGGGAGCTGCTTTTT.

Worth noting for this clonotype: One end of the junction varies from germline; a read error may be responsible. The chain has TRBV29-1 and TRBJ1-2; D is perhaps TRBD1 (6 bases). The CDR3 spans 17 residues. Germline V gives CDR1 SQVTM, CDR2 ANQGSEA. The CDR3 reads CSVKDCIPGQTNYGYTF. The CDR3 region has the DNA TGCAGCGTTAAAGATTGTATTCCAGGACAGACTAACTATGGCTACACCTTC.

This sequence joins TRBV30 and TRBJ2-4; D unresolved. V lost 1 base and J lost 6, with 13 bases in between. This CDR3 is built from 14 residues. Germline V gives CDR1 GTSNPN, CDR2 SVGIG (reference sequence). CDR3 DNA sequence: TGTGCCTGGAGTGCTATGACCCCAGGAAACATTCAGTACTTC. Its protein product is CAWSAMTPGNIQYF.